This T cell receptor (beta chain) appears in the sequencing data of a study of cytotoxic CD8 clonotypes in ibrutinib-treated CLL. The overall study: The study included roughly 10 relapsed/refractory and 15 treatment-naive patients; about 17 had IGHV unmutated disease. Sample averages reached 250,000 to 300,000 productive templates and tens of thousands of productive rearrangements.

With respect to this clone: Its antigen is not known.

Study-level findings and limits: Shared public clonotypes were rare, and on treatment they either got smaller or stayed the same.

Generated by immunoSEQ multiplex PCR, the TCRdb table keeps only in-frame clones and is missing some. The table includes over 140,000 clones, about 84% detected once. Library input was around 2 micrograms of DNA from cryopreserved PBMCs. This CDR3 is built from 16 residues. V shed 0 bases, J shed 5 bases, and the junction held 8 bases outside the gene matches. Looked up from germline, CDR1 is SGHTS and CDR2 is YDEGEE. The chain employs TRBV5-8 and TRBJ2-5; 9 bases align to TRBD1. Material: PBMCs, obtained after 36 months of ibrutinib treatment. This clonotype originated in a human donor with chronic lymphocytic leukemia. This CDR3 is CASSLGQGVTWETQYF. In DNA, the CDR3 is TGTGCCAGCAGCTTGGGACAGGGGGTGACGTGGGAGACCCAGTACTTC.